One TCR beta chain is described in this entry. This CDR3 is 15 amino acids long. The V gene's germline CDR1 is SGDLS and CDR2 YYNGEE. V lost 4 bases and J lost 2; bases outside the gene matches: 8. The data originate from a study of cytomegalovirus exposure and HLA in healthy donors. About the research overall: Out of about 190 million T cells, an earlier analysis found roughly 100 million unique TCR beta sequences in total.

Primers included in the PCR were 60 Vbeta and 13 Jbeta primers. Data came from immunoSEQ multiplex PCR; TCRdb stores just in-frame clones and leaves some out. The sample contains about 94,000 clones, 65% to 80% of which appear only once. The chain carries TRBV9 and TRBJ2-5; 7 bases align to TRBD1. The sample comprised PBMCs. This TCR was recovered from a man aged 35 to 55 in good health and CMV-seropositive. The chain's CDR3 is CASSLSPGGQETQYF. CDR3 DNA sequence: TGTGCCAGCAGCTTAAGTCCAGGGGGTCAAGAGACCCAGTACTTC.